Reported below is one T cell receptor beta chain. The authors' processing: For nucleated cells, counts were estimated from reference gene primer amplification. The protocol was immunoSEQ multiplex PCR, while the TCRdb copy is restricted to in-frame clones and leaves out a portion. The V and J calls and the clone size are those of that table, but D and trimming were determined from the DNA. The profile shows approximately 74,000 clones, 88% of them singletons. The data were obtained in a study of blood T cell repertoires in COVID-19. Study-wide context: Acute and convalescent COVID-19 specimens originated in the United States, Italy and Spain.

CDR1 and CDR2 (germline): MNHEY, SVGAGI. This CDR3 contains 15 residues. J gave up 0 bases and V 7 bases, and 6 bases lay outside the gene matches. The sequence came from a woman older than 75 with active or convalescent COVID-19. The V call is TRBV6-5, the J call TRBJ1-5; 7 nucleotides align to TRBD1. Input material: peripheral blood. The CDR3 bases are TGTGCCAGCATTGCGGCAGGGGGTAGCAATCAGCCCCAGCATTTT. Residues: CASIAAGGSNQPQHF.